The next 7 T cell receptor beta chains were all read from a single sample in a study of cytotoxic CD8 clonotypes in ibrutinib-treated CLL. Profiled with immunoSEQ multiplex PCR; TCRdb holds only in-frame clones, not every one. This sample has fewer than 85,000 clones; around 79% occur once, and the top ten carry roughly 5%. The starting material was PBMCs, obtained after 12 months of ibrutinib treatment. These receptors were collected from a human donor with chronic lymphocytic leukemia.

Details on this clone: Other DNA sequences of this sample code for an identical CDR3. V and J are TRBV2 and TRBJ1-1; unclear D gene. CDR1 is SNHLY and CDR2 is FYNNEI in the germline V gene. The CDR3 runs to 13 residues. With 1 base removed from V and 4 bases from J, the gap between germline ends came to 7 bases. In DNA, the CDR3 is TGTGCCAGCAGTGAAGGGGCAGGCACTGAAGCTTTCTTT. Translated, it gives CASSEGAGTEAFF.

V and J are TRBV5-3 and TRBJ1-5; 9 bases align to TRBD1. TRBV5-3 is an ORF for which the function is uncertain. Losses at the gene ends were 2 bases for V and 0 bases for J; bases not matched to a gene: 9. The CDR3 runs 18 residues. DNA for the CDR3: TGTGCCAGAAGCTTCGGACGGACAGGGGACGATAGCAATCAGCCCCAGCATTTT. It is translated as CARSFGRTGDDSNQPQHF.

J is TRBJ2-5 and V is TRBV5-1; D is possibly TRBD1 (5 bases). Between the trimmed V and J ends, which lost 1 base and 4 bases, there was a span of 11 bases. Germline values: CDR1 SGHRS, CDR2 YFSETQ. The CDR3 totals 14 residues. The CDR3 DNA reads TGCGCCAGCAGCTTGTGGCAGGGCGGAGAGACCCAGTACTTC. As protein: CASSLWQGGETQYF.

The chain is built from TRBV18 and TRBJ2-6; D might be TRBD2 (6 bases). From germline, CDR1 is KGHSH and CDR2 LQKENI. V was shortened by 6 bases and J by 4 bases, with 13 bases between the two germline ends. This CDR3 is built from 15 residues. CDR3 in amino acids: CASSVEGPGANVLTF. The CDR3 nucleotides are TGTGCCAGCTCGGTGGAGGGGCCCGGGGCCAACGTCCTGACTTTC.

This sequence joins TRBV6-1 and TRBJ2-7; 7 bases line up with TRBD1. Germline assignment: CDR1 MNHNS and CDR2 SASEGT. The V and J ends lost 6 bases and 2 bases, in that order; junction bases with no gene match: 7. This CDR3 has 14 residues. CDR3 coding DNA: TGTGCCAGCAGCCCCGACAGGGCGGCCTACGAGCAGTACTTC. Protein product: CASSPDRAAYEQYF.

CDR3 nucleotide sequence: TGTGCCAGCTCACCACCGGGACTAGGGTCCAAAAACATTCAGTACTTC. Translation gives CASSPPGLGSKNIQYF. This chain joins TRBV18 and TRBJ2-4; 8 nucleotides match TRBD2. Germline values: CDR1 KGHSH, CDR2 LQKENI. Losses at the gene ends were 0 bases for V and 2 bases for J; bases not matched to a gene: 3. This CDR3 is built from 16 residues.

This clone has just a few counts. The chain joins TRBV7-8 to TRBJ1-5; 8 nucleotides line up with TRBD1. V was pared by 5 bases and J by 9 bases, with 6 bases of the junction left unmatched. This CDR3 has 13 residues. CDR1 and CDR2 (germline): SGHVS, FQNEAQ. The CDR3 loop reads CASSPQGDRPQHF. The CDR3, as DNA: TGTGCCAGCAGCCCACAGGGGGACCGGCCCCAGCATTTT.